This T cell receptor beta chain was recorded in a study of low-dose radiotherapy and immunotherapy resistance in tumors. Study as a whole: Across 26 weeks, 13 Gy in total went to Cohort 2, delivered as 1 Gy per fraction every two weeks. Patients took aspirin (300 mg orally, daily) for four cycles beginning at cycle 1 day 1.

This CDR3 comprises 13 residues. Per germline, CDR1 MNHEY and CDR2 SVGEGT. The ends were cut back, 6 bases at V and 0 bases at J, with 9 bases in the middle. This clonotype showed up many times. cDNA synthesis used a TRAV/TRBV-specific primer set for both chains. The authors ran 15 to 20 PCR cycles to amplify TCRs with a constant-region primer and V-primer adapter. One entry per CDR3 protein results from TCRdb running MiXCR on the reads. Of roughly 54,000 distinct CDR3 sequences listed, 20% to 25% are singletons. Sample time point: before trial treatment. Nivolumab, ipilimumab, aspirin, low-dose cyclophosphamide and low-dose radiotherapy were all administered to the donors.

The specimen was PBMCs, collected before treatment. This clonotype was sampled from a male donor with prostate cancer. The V and J genes are TRBV6-2 or TRBV6-3 and TRBJ2-7; D perhaps matches TRBD2 (5 bases). In nucleotides, the CDR3 is TGTGCCAGCAGAATGGGAGCCTCCTACGAGCAGTACTTC. The encoded protein is CASRMGASYEQYF.